Only one count was recorded for the clone carrying this TCR beta chain. Its target is not known. The data were obtained in a study of T cell responses to AZD1222 COVID-19 vaccine. Study observations and caveats: Sampling captured repertoires only after the peak T cell response. A mostly white British donor set with more females was recruited, and clonal diversity was possibly underestimated.

The CDR3 covers 15 residues. The ends were cut back, 0 bases at V and 2 bases at J, with 11 bases in the middle. The germline CDR1 and CDR2 sequences are GTSNPN and SVGIG (reference sequence). Clones were sequenced by immunoSEQ multiplex PCR, and TCRdb holds only the in-frame ones, with some missing. The sample yields some 130,000 clones, approximately 86% seen once. The source of this sequence is an adult in good health. The rearrangement links TRBV30 to TRBJ1-3, with D unresolved. The sequences come from peripheral blood, collected on day 0 of AZD1222 vaccination. CDR3 in amino acids: CAWSVGRRPGNTIYF. CDR3 coding DNA: TGTGCCTGGAGTGTAGGGAGACGCCCTGGAAACACCATATATTTT.